This T cell receptor beta chain stems from a study of radiotherapy plus CTLA-4 blockade in lung cancer. Study summary: An objective response was seen in under 20% of patients, and disease control in around 33%.

Study conclusions and caveats: Response was reportedly best predicted by early blood T cell clone dynamics, with interferon-beta. Expansion of tumor-derived TCR clones was observed in blood after radiotherapy plus ipilimumab.

On this clone itself: Its cognate antigen is unknown. This CDR3 is also generated by other DNA sequences in the sample.

Chemo-refractory metastatic non-small-cell lung cancer patients received focal radiation with ipilimumab CTLA-4 blockade. The CDR3 consists of 12 residues. V gave up 7 bases and J gave up 5 bases, with 11 bases separating them. From germline, CDR1 is SNHLY and CDR2 FYNNEI. The assay was immunoSEQ multiplex PCR, and TCRdb's table has in-frame clones only and misses some. The data contain over 85,000 clones, about four fifths of them seen just once; the ten biggest clones take up about 25%. This clonotype was sampled from a human donor with non-small cell lung cancer that progressed on radiotherapy plus ipilimumab. Sequencing used peripheral blood, obtained from a patient treated with radiotherapy plus ipilimumab. The chain employs TRBV2 and TRBJ1-1, with D unclear. This CDR3 reads CASNRANTEAFF. Written as DNA, the CDR3 is TGTGCCAGCAATAGAGCGAATACTGAAGCTTTCTTT. Looking up the rest from reference TRBV2 and TRBJ1-1 gives the full variable domain: EPEVTQTPSHQVTQMGQEVILRCVPISNHLYFYWYRQILGQKVEFLVSFYNNEISEKSEIFDDQFSVERPDGSNFTLKIRSTKLEDSAMYFCASNRANTEAFFGQGTRLTVV.